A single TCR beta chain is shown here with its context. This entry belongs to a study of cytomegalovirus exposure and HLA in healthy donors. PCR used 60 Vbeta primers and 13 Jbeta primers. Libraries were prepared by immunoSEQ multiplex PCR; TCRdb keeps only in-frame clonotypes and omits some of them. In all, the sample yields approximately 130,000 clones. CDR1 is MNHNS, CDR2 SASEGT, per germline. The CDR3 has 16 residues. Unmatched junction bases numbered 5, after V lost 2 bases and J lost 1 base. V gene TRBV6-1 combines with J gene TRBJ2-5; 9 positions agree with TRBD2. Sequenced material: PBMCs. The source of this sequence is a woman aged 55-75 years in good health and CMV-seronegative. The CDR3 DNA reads TGTGCCAGCAGTGAATCAGCGGGGGGACTCCAAGAGACCCAGTACTTC. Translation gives CASSESAGGLQETQYF.